This T cell receptor beta chain is drawn from a study of T cells in Graves' hyperthyroidism and ophthalmopathy. Patients counted as stable if ophthalmopathy did not develop within 18 months. Diagnoses were established using clinical symptoms, serum thyroxine and TRAb, thyroid ultrasound and orbital computed tomography. V shed 8 bases, J shed 0 bases, and the junction held 7 bases outside the gene matches. The CDR3 has 15 amino acids. The germline V gene encodes CDR1 SNHLY and CDR2 FYNNEI. The CDR3 regions of TCR beta were amplified from RNA transcripts. During a first-round RT-PCR of the TCR CDR3, the HTBI primer set was used. Using its own MiXCR run on the multiplex PCR reads, TCRdb lists one record per CDR3 protein. Here the sample spans around 100,000 distinct CDR3 sequences, over 45% being singletons.

The sequencing input was blood. This receptor was taken from a man aged 35 to 55 with Graves' hyperthyroidism. The rearrangement joins TRBV2 to TRBJ1-1; 9 bases line up with TRBD1. DNA for the CDR3: TGTGCCAGCGAAGACCGGGACAGGGTGAACACTGAAGCTTTCTTT. This encodes CASEDRDRVNTEAFF.